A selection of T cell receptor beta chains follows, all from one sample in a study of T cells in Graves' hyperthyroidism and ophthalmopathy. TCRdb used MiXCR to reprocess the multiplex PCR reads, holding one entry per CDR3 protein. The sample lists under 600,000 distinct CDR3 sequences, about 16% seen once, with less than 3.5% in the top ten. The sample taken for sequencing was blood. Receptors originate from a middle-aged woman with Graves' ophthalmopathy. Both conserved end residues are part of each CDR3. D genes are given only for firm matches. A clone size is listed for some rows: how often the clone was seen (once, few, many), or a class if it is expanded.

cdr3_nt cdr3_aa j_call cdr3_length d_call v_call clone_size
TGTGCCAGTTCGACAGGACATGGCTACACCTTC CASSTGHGYTF TRBJ1-2 11 . TRBV19 .
TGTGCCAGCAGCTCCACGGTGGGACAGGGCACAGATACGCAGTATTTT CASSSTVGQGTDTQYF TRBJ2-3 16 TRBD1 TRBV7-3 .
TGTGCCAGCAGGATGGACAGGAACTATGGCTACACCTTC CASRMDRNYGYTF TRBJ1-2 13 TRBD1 TRBV28 .
TGTGCCAGCAGCCATCCGGGACTAGCGGGAGGCCCAGAGACCCAGTACTTC CASSHPGLAGGPETQYF TRBJ2-5 17 TRBD2 TRBV7-9 once
TGTGCCAGCAGTTACACCGAGCCGGGAGGGCCAAACAATGAGCAGTTCTTC CASSYTEPGGPNNEQFF TRBJ2-1 17 TRBD2 TRBV6-5 .
TGTGCCAGCAGTTTCAGCAGGGGGAAGAAAGAGACCCAGTACTTC CASSFSRGKKETQYF TRBJ2-5 15 TRBD1 TRBV28 many
TGCAGCGTTGAACGTAGGGCGGGAGCCGGGGAGCTGTTTTTT CSVERRAGAGELFF TRBJ2-2 14 TRBD2 TRBV29-1 few
TGTGCCAGCAGCTTAGCGAGGGGCAGGGGGTCGGATACGCAGTATTTT CASSLARGRGSDTQYF TRBJ2-3 16 TRBD1 TRBV7-9 .
TGTGCCTGGAGTGGGGGAGGGGGAACGTACCAAGAGACCCAGTACTTC CAWSGGGGTYQETQYF TRBJ2-5 16 . TRBV30 many
TGCAGTGCGGACGGAGGGGGCTATGGCTACACCTTC CSADGGGYGYTF TRBJ1-2 12 . TRBV20-1 many
TGCAGTGCTAGCAGACCGGGAGGGCCTCACGAGCAGTACTTC CSASRPGGPHEQYF TRBJ2-7 14 TRBD2 TRBV20-1 few
TGTGCCAGCAGTCCCACTCAGGGGGGAAAACTGTTTTTT CASSPTQGGKLFF TRBJ1-4 13 TRBD1 TRBV6-1 few
TGTGCCAGCAGCCCAGGGGGTGGAACTTTTCACCTCCACTTT CASSPGGGTFHLHF TRBJ1-6 14 TRBD1 TRBV5-4 few
TGTGCCAGCAGCGTTTTCAGGGTAAAGAACTATGGCTACACCTTC CASSVFRVKNYGYTF TRBJ1-2 15 . TRBV5-6 .
TGTGCCAGCAGCTCGACCAGCGGGAGACTGTTCTTC CASSSTSGRLFF TRBJ2-1 12 TRBD2 TRBV7-9 many
TGTGCCAGCAGCCCCACTAGCGGGCCCGCCTACAATGAGCAGTTCTTC CASSPTSGPAYNEQFF TRBJ2-1 16 TRBD2 TRBV7-2 many
TGTGCCAGCAGCTTGGTAGCGGAGTACAATGAGCAGTTCTTC CASSLVAEYNEQFF TRBJ2-1 14 . TRBV7-9 .
TGCGCCAGCAGCCTCCCAGCCGAACCGAAAGATACGCAGTATTTT CASSLPAEPKDTQYF TRBJ2-3 15 . TRBV5-1 .
TGCGCCAGCAGCCCCCAGAGCGAAAAGACCCAGTACTTC CASSPQSEKTQYF TRBJ2-5 13 . TRBV4-1 many
TGTGCCAGCAACCTGATGACAGGCGGCCAGCCCCAGCATTTT CASNLMTGGQPQHF TRBJ1-5 14 . TRBV6-1 .
TGTGCCACGAATGGGGACACCACCCACGAGCAGTACTTC CATNGDTTHEQYF TRBJ2-7 13 . TRBV28 few
TGTGCCAGCAGTACGGGGAGTACTAACTATGGCTACACCTTC CASSTGSTNYGYTF TRBJ1-2 14 . TRBV12-3/TRBV12-4 few
TGTGCCAGCAGTTCGGGGGACTATGGCTACACCTTC CASSSGDYGYTF TRBJ1-2 12 . TRBV6-1 many
TGCGCCAGCAGCCAAGGGTCTAATTCCCTTCTAGCCAAAAACATTCAGTACTTC CASSQGSNSLLAKNIQYF TRBJ2-4 18 . TRBV4-1 few
TGTGCCAGCAGCTTAGATTGGACAGGGGAACAGCCCCAGCATTTT CASSLDWTGEQPQHF TRBJ1-5 15 TRBD1 TRBV7-8 many
TGTGCCACCAGCAGAGATGAAATGGGGAGACCCTACGAGCAGTACTTC CATSRDEMGRPYEQYF TRBJ2-7 16 . TRBV15 many
TGTGCCATCAGCGCAGGGGACTATGGCTACACCTTC CAISAGDYGYTF TRBJ1-2 12 . TRBV10-3 once
TGTGCCAGCAGTAACCACCCCCTCGTCGCTGGAAACACCATATATTTT CASSNHPLVAGNTIYF TRBJ1-3 16 . TRBV28 .
TGTGCCAGCAGTTTAACCGGACTAGCGAGCGAGCAGTACTTC CASSLTGLASEQYF TRBJ2-7 14 TRBD2 TRBV28 many
TGCGCCAGCACCCCAGGGTCCCCCTCTGGGGCCAACGTCCTGACTTTC CASTPGSPSGANVLTF TRBJ2-6 16 . TRBV5-1 .
TGTGCCAGCAGCCAGAACACCGGGGAGCTGTTTTTT CASSQNTGELFF TRBJ2-2 12 . TRBV13 many
TGCGCCAGCCACCGGGGGGAGGGGGCGAATAATGAGCAGTTCTTC CASHRGEGANNEQFF TRBJ2-1 15 . TRBV5-1 .